These T cell receptor beta chains were read from a single sample in a study of OX40 agonist ivuxolimab in advanced cancers. Sequencing was performed with immunoSEQ multiplex PCR; in TCRdb, only in-frame clones are kept and a portion is missing. The sample has 75,000 to 95,000 clones; about 88% are singletons. The sample here was CD4+ or CD8+ T cells sorted from blood, taken in a trial of the OX40 agonist ivuxolimab. The receptors were sampled from an adult with an advanced solid tumor such as melanoma, head and neck, liver or kidney cancer. The CDR3 runs from the conserved cysteine through the conserved F or W. D genes are given only for firm matches. Size tells how often a clone was seen (once, few, many) or the class of an expanded clone, and some rows leave it out.

>few|TRBV5-1|TRBJ2-1|TRBD2
TGCGCCAGCAGCTTAGTTCCGAGGAGCGGGGGTGAGCAGTTCTTC
CASSLVPRSGGEQFF
>NA|TRBV28|TRBJ1-5|TRBD1
TGTGCCAGCCGAATGGAAACAGGGGCGAGCAATCAGCCCCAGCATTTT
CASRMETGASNQPQHF
>NA|TRBV5-1|TRBJ2-1|TRBD1
TGCGCCAGCAGCACACCGGGACAGGGATCCGGTGAGCAGTTCTTC
CASSTPGQGSGEQFF
>NA|TRBV11-2|TRBJ2-6|NA
TGTGCCAGCAGCCCACGGTCACATTCTGGGGCCAACGTCCTGACTTTC
CASSPRSHSGANVLTF
>once|TRBV6-1|TRBJ1-2|NA
TGTGCCAGCAGTTGGGGGCTCGGCTACACCTTC
CASSWGLGYTF
>NA|TRBV6-6|TRBJ2-5|NA
TGTGCCAGCAGTCAACCCCCCCGGGAAGAGACCCAGTACTTC
CASSQPPREETQYF
>few|TRBV11-1|TRBJ1-1|NA
TGTGCCAGCAGGCCGCAGGGTGGGGGCACTGAAGCTTTCTTT
CASRPQGGGTEAFF
>NA|TRBV19|TRBJ1-5|NA
TGTGCCAGTAGTATGTGGAGGGTTCAACAGCCCCAGCATTTT
CASSMWRVQQPQHF
>NA|TRBV6-6|TRBJ1-4|TRBD1
TGTGCCAGCAGTAATACAGGGGGTGAAAATGAAAAACTGTTTTTT
CASSNTGGENEKLFF
>few|TRBV28|TRBJ1-1|NA
TGTGCCAGCAGTTTAAGGGTCAGAATGAACACTGAAGCTTTCTTT
CASSLRVRMNTEAFF
>NA|TRBV11-2|TRBJ2-7|NA
TGTGCCAGCAGCCCCGGAGGGGGCGGGTACTACGAGCAGTACTTC
CASSPGGGGYYEQYF
>NA|TRBV18|TRBJ2-2|TRBD1
TGTGCCAGCTTAACCGGGACAGGGACCGGGGAGCTGTTTTTT
CASLTGTGTGELFF
>NA|TRBV18|TRBJ2-2|NA
TGTGCCAGCTCACCCAAGGCAGTAGTAACCGGGGAGCTGTTTTTT
CASSPKAVVTGELFF
>few|TRBV9|TRBJ1-2|NA
TGTGCCAGCAGAAAACAGGATACTAACTATGGCTACACCTTC
CASRKQDTNYGYTF
>NA|TRBV14|TRBJ2-7|NA
TGTGCCAGCAGCCAAGTAGGTAGCTCCTACGAGCAGTACTTC
CASSQVGSSYEQYF
>NA|TRBV10-1|TRBJ1-2|NA
TGCGCCAGCAGTGAGCCCGGAGGCTATGGCTACACCTTC
CASSEPGGYGYTF
>NA|TRBV7-2|TRBJ2-1|NA
TGTGCCAGCAGCTTAGTTGAGGGTGGTGAGCAGTTCTTC
CASSLVEGGEQFF
>NA|TRBV10-1|TRBJ2-2|NA
TGCGCCACCGGGGGATGGACAGACAGGGTAAGAACCGGGGAGCTGTTTTTT
CATGGWTDRVRTGELFF
>NA|TRBV25-1|TRBJ2-5|TRBD2
TGTGCCAGCAGTGAATTCGGACTAGCGGGGGTTCACTTC
CASSEFGLAGVHF
>NA|TRBV7-9|TRBJ1-2|NA
TGTGCCAGCAGCCCACCGGGGAACTATGGCTACACCTTC
CASSPPGNYGYTF
>NA|TRBV6-5|TRBJ1-6|TRBD1
TGTGCCAGCAGCCCTACCCGACAGGGACGTTCACCCCTCCACTTT
CASSPTRQGRSPLHF
>NA|TRBV5-4|TRBJ1-2|NA
TGTGCCAGCAGCTTGATAGGTCGGAACTATGGCTACACCTTC
CASSLIGRNYGYTF
>NA|TRBV7-2|TRBJ2-4|NA
TGTGCCAGCAGCTTATCGTCCGCGGCAGGGGTGGTCAACTTC
CASSLSSAAGVVNF
>NA|TRBV10-3|TRBJ2-3|TRBD2
TGTGCCATCAGCCTAGCGGACTACACAGATACGCAGTATTTT
CAISLADYTDTQYF
>NA|TRBV7-2|TRBJ2-5|TRBD2
TGTGCCAGCAGCTTAGCCGGGCGGGGGGGCCCCGAGACCCAGTACTTC
CASSLAGRGGPETQYF
>NA|TRBV7-2|TRBJ2-2|TRBD1
TGTGCCAGCAGCTCTCGGACAGGGAGGTCCACCGGGGAGCTGTTTTTT
CASSSRTGRSTGELFF
>NA|TRBV7-9|TRBJ2-1|NA
TGTGCCAGCAGCTTGGACGACCAGGGTTTCAATGAGCAGTTCTTC
CASSLDDQGFNEQFF
>NA|TRBV5-6|TRBJ2-6|NA
TGTGCCAGCAGCCCGACAGCCTCTGGGGCCAACGTCCTGACTTTC
CASSPTASGANVLTF
>NA|TRBV9|TRBJ1-6|NA
TGTGCCAGCAGCGTAGGAGGGGACGCGACTAATTCACCCCTCCACTTT
CASSVGGDATNSPLHF
>once|TRBV30|TRBJ1-2|TRBD1
TGTGCCTGGACCATTACATCGACAGGGGAGGGTGGCTACACCTTC
CAWTITSTGEGGYTF
>NA|TRBV19|TRBJ2-3|NA
TGTGCCACTCAGGGGTACACAGATACGCAGTATTTT
CATQGYTDTQYF
>NA|TRBV7-3|TRBJ2-5|NA
TGTGCCAGCAGCTTATGGCCGACTCGTGGGGAGACCCAGTACTTC
CASSLWPTRGETQYF
>NA|TRBV5-4|TRBJ1-1|NA
TGTGCCAGCAGCACTCGAGGCGTATTGAACACTGAAGCTTTCTTT
CASSTRGVLNTEAFF
>NA|TRBV7-3|TRBJ2-2|TRBD2
TGTGCCAGCAGCTTACTAGCGGGGCACACCGGGGAGCTGTTTTTT
CASSLLAGHTGELFF
>few|TRBV7-9|TRBJ1-2|TRBD1
TGTGCCAGCAGCCCCTACCTCGACAGGGCCGACTATGGCTACACCTTC
CASSPYLDRADYGYTF
>NA|TRBV5-6|TRBJ2-7|NA
TGTGCCAGCAGCTTCTTGCAGGGGATGAGCTCCTACGAGCAGTACTTC
CASSFLQGMSSYEQYF
>NA|TRBV7-2|TRBJ1-4|TRBD1
TGTGCCAGCAGCGCCCGGACAGGGAACAATGAAAAACTGTTTTTT
CASSARTGNNEKLFF
>NA|TRBV7-2|TRBJ1-3|NA
TGTGCCAGCAGCCGAGGGGACAAGTCACACACCATATATTTT
CASSRGDKSHTIYF
>NA|TRBV25-1|TRBJ1-5|NA
TGTGCCAGCAGTGAATCCGGGACTCCGCATCCTTGGCCCCAGCATTTT
CASSESGTPHPWPQHF
>NA|TRBV19|TRBJ2-7|TRBD2
TGTGCCAGTAGTTTCGGACTAGCGGGGACCTACGAGCAGTACTTC
CASSFGLAGTYEQYF
>NA|TRBV7-9|TRBJ1-5|NA
TGTGCCAGCAGCCCGAGGGGGGATCAGCCCCAGCATTTT
CASSPRGDQPQHF
>NA|TRBV6-4|TRBJ1-5|NA
TGTGCCAGCATGGGGTGGGTGGCTCAGCCCCAGCATTTT
CASMGWVAQPQHF
>NA|TRBV21-1|TRBJ2-5|NA
TGTGCCAGCAGCAAAGACCAGGGTGATCGGGAGACCCAGTACTTC
CASSKDQGDRETQYF
>once|TRBV7-9|TRBJ2-3|TRBD2
TGTGCCAGCAGCTTAGGGCGGGGAGCGGGGGGCACAGATACGCAGTATTTT
CASSLGRGAGGTDTQYF
>NA|TRBV6-5|TRBJ2-7|TRBD1
TGTGCCAGCAGTTACTGGCCCCGGACAGGGACCTACGAGCAGTACTTC
CASSYWPRTGTYEQYF